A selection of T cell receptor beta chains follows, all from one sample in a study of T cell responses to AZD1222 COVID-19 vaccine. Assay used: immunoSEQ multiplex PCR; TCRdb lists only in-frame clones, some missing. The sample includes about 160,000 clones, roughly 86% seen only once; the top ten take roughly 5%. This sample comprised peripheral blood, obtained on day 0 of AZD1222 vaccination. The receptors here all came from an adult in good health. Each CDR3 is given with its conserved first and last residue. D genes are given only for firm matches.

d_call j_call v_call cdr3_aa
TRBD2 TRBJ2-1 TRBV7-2 CASSLREGSYNEQFF
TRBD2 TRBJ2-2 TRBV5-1 CASSEGRGSNTGELFF
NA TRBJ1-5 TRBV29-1 CSVGSRENNQPQHF
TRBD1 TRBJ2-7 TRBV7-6 CASSSGTGLVEQYF
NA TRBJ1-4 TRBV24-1 CATSGATNEKLFF
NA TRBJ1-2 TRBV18 CASSPPTGRGYTF
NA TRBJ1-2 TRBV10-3 CAISESTQASYTF
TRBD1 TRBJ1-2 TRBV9 CASSASGTVYYGYTF
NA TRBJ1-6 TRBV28 CASSTTGSVSPLHF
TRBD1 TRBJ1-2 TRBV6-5 CASSLNRGGGYGYTF
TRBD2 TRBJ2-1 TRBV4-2 CASSRRIREGYDEQFF
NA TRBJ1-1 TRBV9 CASSLRSGTEAFF
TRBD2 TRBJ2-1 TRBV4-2 CASSHSGTSDPEQFF
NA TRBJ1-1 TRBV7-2 CASSLRVYQSEAFF
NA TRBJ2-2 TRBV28 CASSLSFGTGELFF
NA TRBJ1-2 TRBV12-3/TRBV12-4 CASNLRVGDGYTF
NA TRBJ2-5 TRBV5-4 CASSSGSQETQYF
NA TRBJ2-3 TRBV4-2 CASSQEANTDTQYF
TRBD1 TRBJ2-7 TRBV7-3 CASSPEDRGDDEQYF
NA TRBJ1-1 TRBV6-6 CASSPSNTEAFF
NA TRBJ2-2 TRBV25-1 CASSWDTPSSGELFF
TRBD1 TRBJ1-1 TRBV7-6 CASSLVAQGGTEAFF
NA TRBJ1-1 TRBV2 CASSEAQRFTEAFF
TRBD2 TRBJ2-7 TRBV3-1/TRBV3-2 CASTPAGGTYEQYF
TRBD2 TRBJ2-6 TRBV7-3 CASSSGGLATGANVLTF
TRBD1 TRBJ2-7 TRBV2 CASSEAGQGTYEQYF
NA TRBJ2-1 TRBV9 CASSVDGRNEQFF
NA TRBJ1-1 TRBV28 CASSPFRNTEAFF
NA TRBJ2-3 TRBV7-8 CASSRGRGGEGDTQYF
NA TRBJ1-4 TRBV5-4 CASSIAGPGDEKLFF
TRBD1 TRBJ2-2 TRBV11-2 CASSLWGQGAGELFF
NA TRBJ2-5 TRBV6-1 CASSLGTALQETQYF
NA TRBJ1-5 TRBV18 CASSPMGQANSNQPQHF
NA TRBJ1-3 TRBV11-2 CASSLAPSGNTIYF
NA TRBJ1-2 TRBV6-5 CASSYSLRGFNYGYTF
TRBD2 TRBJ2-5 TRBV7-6 CASSPEAGVRETQYF
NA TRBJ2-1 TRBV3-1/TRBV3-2 CASSQEVRNQQFF
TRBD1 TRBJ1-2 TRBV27 CASSPSNRPTGYYGYTF
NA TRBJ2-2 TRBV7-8 CASSQRGSIGELFF
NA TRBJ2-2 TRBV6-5 CASSYGGQGNTGELFF
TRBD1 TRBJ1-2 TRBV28 CASSLGQDGGYTF
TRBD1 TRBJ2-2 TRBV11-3 CASSLGGGNRNTGELFF
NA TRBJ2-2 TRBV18 CASSLAGGTGELFF
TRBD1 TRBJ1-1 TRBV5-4 CASSLTTGVTEAFF
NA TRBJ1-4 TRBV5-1 CASRPQGTNEKLFF
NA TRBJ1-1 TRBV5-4 CASSSGPENTEAFF
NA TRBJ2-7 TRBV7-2 CASSSTYEQYF
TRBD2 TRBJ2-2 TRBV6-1 CASSEVWSGGNTGELFF
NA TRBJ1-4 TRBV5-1 CASSLTGTGNEKLFF
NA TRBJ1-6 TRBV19 CASSILDSGSPLHF
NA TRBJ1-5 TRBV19 CASRDRTGQPQHF
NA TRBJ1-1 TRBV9 CASSVVTNTEAFF
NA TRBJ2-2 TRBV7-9 CASSALQENTGELFF
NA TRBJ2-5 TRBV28 CASSLSGRAHKETQYF
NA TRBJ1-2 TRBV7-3 CASSLKGAGQPGGYTF